The clone carrying this TCR beta chain has more than one count but fewer than ten. One junction end disagrees with the germline gene, perhaps due to a read error. TCRdb passed the RT-PCR reads through MiXCR, listing each CDR3 protein once. The table shows over 400,000 distinct CDR3 sequences, with around 13% occurring only once. This sample was included in a study of response to subunit inactivated influenza vaccine. CDR1 SNHLY and CDR2 FYNNEI come from the germline V gene. The CDR3 loop spans 14 amino acids. The material was PBMCs from blood, obtained roughly 45 days after vaccination. The receptor was isolated from a man aged 45 to 65 who received an inactivated influenza vaccine. The genes are TRBV2 and TRBJ1-6, with no clear D. This chain's CDR3 is CASRTRGNNSPLHF. DNA for the CDR3: TGTGCCAGCAGGACGAGAGGGAATAACTCACCCCTCCACTTT.